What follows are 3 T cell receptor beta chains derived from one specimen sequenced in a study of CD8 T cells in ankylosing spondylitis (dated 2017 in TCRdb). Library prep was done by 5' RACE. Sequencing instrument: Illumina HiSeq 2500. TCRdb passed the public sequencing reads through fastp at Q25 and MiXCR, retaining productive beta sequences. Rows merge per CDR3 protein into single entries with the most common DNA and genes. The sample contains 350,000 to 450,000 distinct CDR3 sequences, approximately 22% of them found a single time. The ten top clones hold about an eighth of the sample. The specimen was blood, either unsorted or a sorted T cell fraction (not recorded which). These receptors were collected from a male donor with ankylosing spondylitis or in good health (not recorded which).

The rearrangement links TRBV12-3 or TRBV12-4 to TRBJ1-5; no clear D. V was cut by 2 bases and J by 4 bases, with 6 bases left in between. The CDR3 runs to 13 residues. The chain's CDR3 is CASSLSENQPQHF. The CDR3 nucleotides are TGTGCCAGCAGTTTATCGGAGAATCAGCCCCAGCATTTT.

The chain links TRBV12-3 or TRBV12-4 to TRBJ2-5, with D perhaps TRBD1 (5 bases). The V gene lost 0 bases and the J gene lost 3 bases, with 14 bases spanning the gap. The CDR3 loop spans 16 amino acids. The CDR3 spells CASSLALGRVEETQYF. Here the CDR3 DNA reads TGTGCCAGCAGTTTAGCGCTGGGCAGGGTGGAAGAGACCCAGTACTTC.

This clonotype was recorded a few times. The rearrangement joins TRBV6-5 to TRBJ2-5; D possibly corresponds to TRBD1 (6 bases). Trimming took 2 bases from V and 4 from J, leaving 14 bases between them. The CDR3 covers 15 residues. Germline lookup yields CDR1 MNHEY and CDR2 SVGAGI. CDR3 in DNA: TGTGCCAGCAGTTACCCCTCCAGGGGTCTAGAGACCCAGTACTTC. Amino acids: CASSYPSRGLETQYF.